Shown below are 15 T cell receptor beta chains from a single sample sequenced in a study of Ad26.COV2.S vaccination and SARS-CoV-2 variants (dated by TCRdb to about 2021). Library preparation employed the immunoSEQ multiplex PCR assay. The table comes from immuneACCESS by way of TCRdb, which keeps in-frame sequences with V and J called. Part of the clones is missing from these tables; in studies checked, under half for an unresolved V gene and the rest for unknown reasons. The sample records 430,000 or so clones, approximately 89% of which are singletons. Of the sample, approximately 2.5% falls within the top ten clones. The meaning of the sample's treatment or condition label: 15 to 20 received Ad26.COV2.S at low or high dose, single or two shots; about five received placebo; per-sample allocation not given. For vaccine and placebo recipients, repertoires were sequenced using samples collected on day 63 after the first injection.

The sequenced sample was peripheral blood, obtained in a trial of Ad26.COV2.S vaccine versus placebo. These receptor sequences come from a person between 18 and 65 years old who received the Ad26.COV2.S COVID-19 vaccine or a placebo.

The chain has TRBV24-1 and TRBJ2-7, with D perhaps matching TRBD1 (6 bases). CDR3 length: 13 residues. Germline V gene sequence: CDR1 KGHDR, CDR2 SFDVKD. V was shortened by 4 bases and J by 6 bases, with 12 bases between the two germline ends. CDR3 amino acids: CATSDRRDTEQYF. Written as DNA, the CDR3 is TGTGCCACCAGTGACCGACGGGACACCGAGCAGTACTTC.

In its sample, this clone was seen a few times. The chain carries TRBV10-3 and TRBJ1-6, with D unclear. Germline V gene sequence: CDR1 ENHRY, CDR2 SYGVKD. The CDR3 loop spans 13 amino acids. The V end was cut by 4 bases, the J end by 7 bases, with 8 bases between. Here the CDR3 DNA reads TGTGCCATCAGTGTAGTAGGGAATTCACCCCTCCACTTT. It translates to CAISVVGNSPLHF.

The gene calls are TRBV9 and TRBJ2-5, with D perhaps matching TRBD2 (6 bases). CDR3 length: 15 residues. Germline CDR1 SGDLS, CDR2 YYNGEE. The ends were cut back, 0 bases at V and 5 bases at J, with 14 bases in the middle. The CDR3 is CASSVVGSGWETQYF. The CDR3 coding sequence is TGTGCCAGCAGCGTAGTCGGGAGTGGCTGGGAGACCCAGTACTTC.

This clone was seen once. The chain employs TRBV7-6 and TRBJ1-3; 8 bases fit TRBD1. The CDR3 loop spans 15 amino acids. CDR1 and CDR2 (germline): SGHVS, FNYEAQ. J lost 9 bases, V lost 5 bases, and 12 bases had no gene match. CDR3 sequence: CASSPPGQALVTIYF. For the CDR3, the DNA is TGTGCCAGCAGCCCTCCGGGACAGGCTTTAGTCACCATATATTTT.

The J gene is TRBJ2-7, the V gene TRBV28; TRBD1 matches at 7 bases. The length of the CDR3 is 15 residues. Trimming removed 4 bases from V and 4 bases from J; junction bases left unmatched: 10. From germline, CDR1 is MDHEN and CDR2 SYDVKM. The CDR3 nucleotides read TGTGCCAGCAGTTCCCCTGGGCAGGGGGAATACGAGCAGTACTTC. Its protein is CASSSPGQGEYEQYF.

Details on this clone: The DNA is left out, because the CDR3 cannot be placed on it with certainty; the CDR3 is given as TCRdb lists it. The chain uses TRBV7-9 and TRBJ1-1. The CDR3 is made up of 15 amino acids, end residues included. The V gene's germline CDR1 is SEHNR and CDR2 FQNEAQ (reference sequence). The CDR3 sequence: CASSPSGRGGTEAFF.

The rearrangement uses TRBV4-2 and TRBJ1-2, with 9 bases fitting TRBD1. V gave up 5 bases and J gave up 4 bases; unmatched junction bases: 11. Germline V CDR1 and CDR2: LGHNA, YNFKEQ. The CDR3 runs 16 residues. This CDR3 is CASSTRGQGLGYGYTF. Here the CDR3 DNA reads TGTGCCAGCAGCACTCGGGGACAGGGTTTGGGCTATGGCTACACCTTC.

A word on this clone: The same CDR3 arises from other DNA sequences in this sample as well. The rearrangement uses TRBV5-1 and TRBJ2-1, with 8 bases identical to TRBD1. Germline V gene sequence: CDR1 SGHRS, CDR2 YFSETQ. The CDR3 length is 14 residues. The trim removed 0 bases at V and 8 bases at J, leaving 4 bases unmatched. The CDR3 here is CASSLGTGSDEQFF. The CDR3, as DNA: TGCGCCAGCAGCTTGGGGACAGGGTCCGATGAGCAGTTCTTC.

This chain connects TRBV29-1 to TRBJ2-5; TRBD1 matches at 10 bases. Germline loops: CDR1 SQVTM, CDR2 ANQGSEA. The CDR3 extends over 15 amino acids. Trimming cost V 8 bases and J 4 bases; bases outside gene matches: 13. CDR3 in DNA: TGCAGCATTAGCACCGGGACAGGGGCGGGAGAGACCCAGTACTTC. Residues: CSISTGTGAGETQYF.

J is TRBJ2-7 and V is TRBV7-9; D may be TRBD1 (5 bases). This CDR3 is 15 amino acids long. Germline lookup yields CDR1 SEHNR and CDR2 FQNEAQ (reference sequence). Trimming removed 2 bases at V and 2 bases at J, with 13 bases between. As DNA, the CDR3 is TGTGCCAGCAGCTTAACTCAGGGAAGCCCCTACGAGCAGTACGTC. Translated: CASSLTQGSPYEQYV.

For this clone: A much larger clone differs from this one at a single base, so this may be a read error. The chain has TRBV11-2 and TRBJ2-3, with D unresolved. Trimming removed 3 bases at V and 3 bases at J, with 1 base between. The CDR3 is made up of 11 amino acids. Germline values: CDR1 SGHAT, CDR2 FQNNGV. The CDR3 loop reads CASSLTDTQYF. CDR3 bases: TGTGCCAGCAGCTTGACAGATACGCAGTATTTT.

The chain links TRBV5-1 to TRBJ2-6; D gene unclear. This CDR3 is 19 amino acids long. Germline V gene lookup returns CDR1 SGHRS and CDR2 YFSETQ. The V and J ends lost 0 bases and 0 bases respectively, with 16 bases between them. CDR3 residues: CASSLEPGVMFSGANVLTF. Here the CDR3 DNA reads TGCGCCAGCAGCTTGGAGCCAGGCGTAATGTTCTCTGGGGCCAACGTCCTGACTTTC.

The rearrangement joins TRBV28 to TRBJ1-5; no definite D call. Germline CDR1 reads MDHEN; CDR2 reads SYDVKM. With 3 bases removed from V and 6 bases from J, the gap between germline ends came to 12 bases. The CDR3 consists of 14 residues. This CDR3 reads CASSFVGSSQPQHF. DNA for the CDR3: TGTGCCAGCAGTTTCGTGGGGTCAAGTCAGCCCCAGCATTTT.

This clone was seen once. V and J are TRBV30 and TRBJ1-2; unclear D gene. V was pared by 4 bases and J by 0 bases, with 9 bases between. Looked up from germline, CDR1 is GTSNPN and CDR2 is SVGIG (reference sequence). The CDR3 sequence is 13 residues long. The CDR3 is CAWNRGTNYGYTF. The CDR3, as DNA: TGTGCCTGGAATCGGGGAACTAACTATGGCTACACCTTC.

The chain has TRBV29-1 and TRBJ2-7; TRBD1 matches at 10 bases. From germline, CDR1 is SQVTM and CDR2 ANQGSEA. J was trimmed by 3 bases and V by 1 base; bases with no gene match: 3. CDR3 length: 14 residues. The CDR3 loop is CSVEGRTGGYEQYF. The CDR3 coding sequence is TGCAGCGTTGAAGGGAGGACAGGGGGCTACGAGCAGTACTTC.